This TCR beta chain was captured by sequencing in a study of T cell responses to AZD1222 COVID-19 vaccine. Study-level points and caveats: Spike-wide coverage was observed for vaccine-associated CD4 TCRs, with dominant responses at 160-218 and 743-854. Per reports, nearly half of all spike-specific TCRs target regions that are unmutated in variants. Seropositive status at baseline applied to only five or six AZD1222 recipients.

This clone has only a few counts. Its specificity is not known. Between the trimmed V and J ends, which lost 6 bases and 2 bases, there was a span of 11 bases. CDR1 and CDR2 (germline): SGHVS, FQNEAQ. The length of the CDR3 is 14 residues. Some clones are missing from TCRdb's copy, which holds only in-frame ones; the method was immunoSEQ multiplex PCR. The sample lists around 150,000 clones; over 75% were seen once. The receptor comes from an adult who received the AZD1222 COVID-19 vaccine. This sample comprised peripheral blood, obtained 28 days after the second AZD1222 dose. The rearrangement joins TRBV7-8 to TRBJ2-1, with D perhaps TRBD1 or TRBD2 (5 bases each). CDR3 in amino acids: CASRGERTYNEQFF. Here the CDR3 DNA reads TGTGCCAGCAGGGGGGAGAGGACCTACAATGAGCAGTTCTTC.